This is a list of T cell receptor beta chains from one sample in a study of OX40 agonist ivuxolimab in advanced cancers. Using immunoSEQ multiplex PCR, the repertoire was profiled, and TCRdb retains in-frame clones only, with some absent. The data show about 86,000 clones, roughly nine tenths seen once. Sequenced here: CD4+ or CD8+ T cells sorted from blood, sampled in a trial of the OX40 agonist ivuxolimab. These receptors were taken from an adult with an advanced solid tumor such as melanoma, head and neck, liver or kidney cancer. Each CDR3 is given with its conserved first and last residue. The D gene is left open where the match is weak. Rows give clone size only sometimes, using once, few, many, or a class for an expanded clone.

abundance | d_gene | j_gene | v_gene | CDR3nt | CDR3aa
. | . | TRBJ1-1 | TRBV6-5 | TGTGCCAGCAGTTACTCGGCGGACAGCCTGAACACTGAAGCTTTCTTT | CASSYSADSLNTEAFF
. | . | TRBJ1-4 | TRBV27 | TGTGCCAGCAGTTTAGCGTGGACAACTAATGAAAAACTGTTTTTT | CASSLAWTTNEKLFF
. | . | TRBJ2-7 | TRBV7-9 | TGTGCCAGCAGCTCCGGGACGAGACCCTACGAGCAGTACTTC | CASSSGTRPYEQYF
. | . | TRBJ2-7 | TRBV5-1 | TGCGCCAGCAGCTTGGCGACTGACACTCGTGAGCAGTACTTC | CASSLATDTREQYF
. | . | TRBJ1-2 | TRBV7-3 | TGTGCCAGCAGCTCAACCCTCGGGAGGGGAGCGAGCTATGGCTACACCTTC | CASSSTLGRGASYGYTF
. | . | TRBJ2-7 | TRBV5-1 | TGCGCCAGCAGGACCGGGACGGCGGTCAACGAGCAGTACTTC | CASRTGTAVNEQYF
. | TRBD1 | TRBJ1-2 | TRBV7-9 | TGTGCCAGCAGCGCAGGGGGCGCTAACTATGGCTACACCTTC | CASSAGGANYGYTF
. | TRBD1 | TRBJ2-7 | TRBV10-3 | TGTGCCATCAGTGAAGAGACAGGGTGGACGTACGAGCAGTACTTC | CAISEETGWTYEQYF
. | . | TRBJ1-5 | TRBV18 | TGTGCCAGCTCACCCGACCCCTTCCGTAATCAGCCCCAGCATTTT | CASSPDPFRNQPQHF
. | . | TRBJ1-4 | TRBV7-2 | TGTGCCAGCAGCTTAGAAGGAACAACTAATGAAAAACTGTTTTTT | CASSLEGTTNEKLFF
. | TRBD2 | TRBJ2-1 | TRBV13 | TGTGCCAGCAGCGAACTAGCGGGATCCTACAATGAGCAGTTCTTC | CASSELAGSYNEQFF
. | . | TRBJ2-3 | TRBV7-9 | TGTGCCAGCAGCTTAGGACAGGCAACCACAGATACGCAGTATTTT | CASSLGQATTDTQYF
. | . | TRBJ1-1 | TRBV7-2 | TGTGCCAGCAGCCCCGGGACTACTGAAGCTTTCTTT | CASSPGTTEAFF
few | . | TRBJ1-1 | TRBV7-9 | TGTGCCAGCAGCTCTGGGGCTGAAGCTTTCTTT | CASSSGAEAFF
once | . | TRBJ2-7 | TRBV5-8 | TGTGCCAGCAGCTTGGCGGGTGGGGTGTTCGGCTACGAGCAGTACTTC | CASSLAGGVFGYEQYF
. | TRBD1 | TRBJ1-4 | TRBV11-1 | TGTGCCAGCAGCTTAGACCTCAACAGGGGAGGTGAAAAACTGTTTTTT | CASSLDLNRGGEKLFF
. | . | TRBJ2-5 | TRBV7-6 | TGTGCCAGCAGGGACGAACTAGCCGCGCAAGAGACCCAGTACTTC | CASRDELAAQETQYF
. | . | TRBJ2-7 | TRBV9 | TGTGCCAGCAGCGTAGCTTCGGGAGAGTTATACGAGCAGTACTTC | CASSVASGELYEQYF
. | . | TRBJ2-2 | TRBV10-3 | TGTGCCATCAGTGGCACCCATTTGGGGGAGGAGCACACCGGGGAGCTGTTTTTT | CAISGTHLGEEHTGELFF
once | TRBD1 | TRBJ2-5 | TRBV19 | TGTGCCAGTAGTATAGGCGGGGACAGGGTCTACCAAGAGACCCAGTACTTC | CASSIGGDRVYQETQYF
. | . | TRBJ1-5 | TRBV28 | TGTGCCAGCAGTTTTTCTTCAGGGATAAATCAGCCCCAGCATTTT | CASSFSSGINQPQHF
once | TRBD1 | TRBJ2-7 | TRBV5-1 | TGCGCCAGCAGCTACGGACAGGGAGACGAGCAGTACTTC | CASSYGQGDEQYF
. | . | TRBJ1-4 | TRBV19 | TGTGCCAGTATCGCCATAGGGAAGGGGGACGAAAAACTGTTTTTT | CASIAIGKGDEKLFF
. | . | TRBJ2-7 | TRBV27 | TGTGCCAGCAGTACGAGGGACACCTCTTACGAGCAGTACTTC | CASSTRDTSYEQYF
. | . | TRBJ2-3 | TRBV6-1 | TGTGCCAGCAGTGAAGCGCTGGATCGGGGGAGTGTTTGGGATACGCAGTATTTT | CASSEALDRGSVWDTQYF
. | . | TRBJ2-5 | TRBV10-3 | TGTGCCATCAGTGTTGGTATACAAGAGACCCAGTACTTC | CAISVGIQETQYF
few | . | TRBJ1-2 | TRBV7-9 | TGTGCCAGCAGCTTCAATACGAACTATGGCTACACCTTC | CASSFNTNYGYTF
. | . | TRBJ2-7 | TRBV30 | TGTGCCTGGAGTCAAGGAGCCCCCGAGCAGTACTTC | CAWSQGAPEQYF
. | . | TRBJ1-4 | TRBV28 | TGTGCCAGCAGTTCCCCCCGAGGGAACAAAAAACTGTTTTTT | CASSSPRGNKKLFF
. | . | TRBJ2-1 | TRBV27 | TGTGCCAGCAGTTCCCAAACGCGACAGAATGAGCAGTTCTTC | CASSSQTRQNEQFF
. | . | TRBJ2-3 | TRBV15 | TGTGCCACCAGCAAGGAGGGTGATACGCAGTATTTT | CATSKEGDTQYF
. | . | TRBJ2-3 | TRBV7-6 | TGTGCCAGCAGCTTAGGGGCGAGCACAGATACGCAGTATTTT | CASSLGASTDTQYF
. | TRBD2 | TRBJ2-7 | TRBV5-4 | TGTGCCAGCAGCTTGGGCTCCGGACTAGCGGCCTCCTACGAGCAGTACTTC | CASSLGSGLAASYEQYF
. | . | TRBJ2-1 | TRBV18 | TGTGCCAGCTCGCCGACAGGTGGCGATTACAATGAGCAGTTCTTC | CASSPTGGDYNEQFF
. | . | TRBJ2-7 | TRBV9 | TGTGCCAGCAGCGTAGGCCTGATCGACTACGAGCAGTACTTC | CASSVGLIDYEQYF
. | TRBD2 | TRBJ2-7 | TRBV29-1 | TGCAGCGTCCTAACTAGCGGGACGGTCTACGAGCAGTACTTC | CSVLTSGTVYEQYF
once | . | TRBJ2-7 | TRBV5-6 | TGTGCCAGCAGCTTGCGAGCGGGCTACGAGCAGTACTTC | CASSLRAGYEQYF
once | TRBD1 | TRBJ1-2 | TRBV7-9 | TGTGCCAGCACCCTAAGCACGGGACAGGGTTTCTATGGCTACACCTTC | CASTLSTGQGFYGYTF
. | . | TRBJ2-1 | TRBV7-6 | TGTGCCAGCAGCTTAGCTGCTAGCGCATCCTACAATGAGCAGTTCTTC | CASSLAASASYNEQFF
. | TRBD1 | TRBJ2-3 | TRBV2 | TGTGCCAGCACAGGGGGCCTGAGCACAGATACGCAGTATTTT | CASTGGLSTDTQYF
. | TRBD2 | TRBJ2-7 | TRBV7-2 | TGTGCCAGCAGCTTCGGGACTATTTACGAGCAGTACTTC | CASSFGTIYEQYF
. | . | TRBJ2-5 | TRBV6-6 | TGTGCCAGCAGCCGACTGGGAGGACAAGAGACCCAGTACTTC | CASSRLGGQETQYF
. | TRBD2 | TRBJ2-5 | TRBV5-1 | TGCGCCAGCAGCTTGGGTTGGAGCGGGAGATTGGAGACCCAGTACTTC | CASSLGWSGRLETQYF
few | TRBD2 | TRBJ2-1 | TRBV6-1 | TGTGCCAGCAGTGTTAGGGCTAGCGGGAGTGATGAGCAGTTCTTC | CASSVRASGSDEQFF
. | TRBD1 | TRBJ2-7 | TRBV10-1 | TGCGCCAGTGTCCCCGGACAGGGAATTTACGAGCAGTACTTC | CASVPGQGIYEQYF
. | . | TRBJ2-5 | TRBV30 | TGTGCCTGGAGTGTGAAGACCCAGTACTTC | CAWSVKTQYF
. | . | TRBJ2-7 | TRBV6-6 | TGTGCCAGCACCCTAGGCCACAGTAGCTACGAGCAGTACTTC | CASTLGHSSYEQYF
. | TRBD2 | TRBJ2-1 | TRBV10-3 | TGTGCCTCGCGGTTGCGGGGGGAATACAATGAGCAGTTCTTC | CASRLRGEYNEQFF
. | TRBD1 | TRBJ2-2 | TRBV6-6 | TGTGCCAGCAGTTACTTGATGGGGACAGACACCGGGGAGCTGTTTTTT | CASSYLMGTDTGELFF
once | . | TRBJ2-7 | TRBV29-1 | TGCAGCGTAACGAGATCGGGACCCTTTTACGAGCAGTACTTC | CSVTRSGPFYEQYF
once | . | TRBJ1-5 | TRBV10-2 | TGCGCCAGCAGTGAGTCAGGAGGGCAAGCCCAGCATTTT | CASSESGGQAQHF
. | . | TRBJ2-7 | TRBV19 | TGTGCCAGTAGTAGACAGAGCTCCTACGAGCAGTACTTC | CASSRQSSYEQYF
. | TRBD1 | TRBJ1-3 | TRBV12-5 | TGTGCTAGTTTATCTCGGGACAGCTCTGGAAACACCATATATTTT | CASLSRDSSGNTIYF
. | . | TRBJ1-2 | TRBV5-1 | TGCGCCAGCACCTCGGAGACAGGACCTTACTCACCCATAGCTAACTATGGCTACACCTTC | CASTSETGPYSPIANYGYTF
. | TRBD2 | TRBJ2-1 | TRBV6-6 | TGTGCCAGCAGTTTAGCGGGTGTGGGGAATGAGCAGTTCTTC | CASSLAGVGNEQFF
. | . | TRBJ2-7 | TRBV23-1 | TGCGCCAGCCGGGCGTTCGGGGAAGGGTCCTACGAGCAGTACTTC | CASRAFGEGSYEQYF
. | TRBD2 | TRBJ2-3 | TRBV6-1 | TGTGCCAGCAGTGAGCTAGCGGTCGGCACAGATACGCAGTATTTT | CASSELAVGTDTQYF
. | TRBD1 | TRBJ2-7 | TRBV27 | TGTGCCAGCAGTTTGCACAGGGGGCTCTCCTACGAGCAGTACTTC | CASSLHRGLSYEQYF
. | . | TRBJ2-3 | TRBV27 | TGTGCCAGCAGTTTATCAGGGGGAGGGGGCACAGATACGCAGTATTTT | CASSLSGGGGTDTQYF